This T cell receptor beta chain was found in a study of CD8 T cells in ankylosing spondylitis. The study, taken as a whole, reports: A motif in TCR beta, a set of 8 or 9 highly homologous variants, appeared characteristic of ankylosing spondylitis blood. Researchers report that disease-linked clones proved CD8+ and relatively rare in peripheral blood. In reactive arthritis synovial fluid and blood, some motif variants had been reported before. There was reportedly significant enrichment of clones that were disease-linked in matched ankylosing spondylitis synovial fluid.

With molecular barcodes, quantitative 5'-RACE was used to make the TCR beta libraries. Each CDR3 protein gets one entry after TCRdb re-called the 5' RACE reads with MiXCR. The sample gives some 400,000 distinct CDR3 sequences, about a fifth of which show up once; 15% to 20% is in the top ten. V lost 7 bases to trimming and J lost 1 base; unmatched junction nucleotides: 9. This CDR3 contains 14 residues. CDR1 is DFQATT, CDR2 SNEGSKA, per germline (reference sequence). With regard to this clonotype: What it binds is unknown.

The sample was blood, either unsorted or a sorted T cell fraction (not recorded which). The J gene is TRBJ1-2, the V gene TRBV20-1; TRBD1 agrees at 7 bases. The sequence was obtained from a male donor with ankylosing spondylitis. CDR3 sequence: CSVLRDSNNYGYTF. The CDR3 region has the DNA TGCAGTGTATTAAGGGACAGCAATAACTATGGCTACACCTTC.